This TCR beta chain was documented in a study of shared clonotypes between healthy human individuals. Study-level results: Compared with clonotypes that all four donors shared, non-shared clonotypes had lower generation probabilities.

TCRdb's copy holds only in-frame clones and misses some; the assay was immunoSEQ multiplex PCR. The sample yields roughly 2.1 million clones, about 92% seen once. Naive CD8 isolation took CD45RO-negative cells positively selected for CCR7 and excluded terminally differentiated effector memory CD45RA+ cells. Details on this clone: Antigen: not known.

Germline CDR1 reads SGHVS; CDR2 reads FNYEAQ. The CDR3 length is 17 residues. The V and J ends lost 1 base and 5 bases, in that order; junction bases with no gene match: 10. V usage is TRBV7-6 and J usage is TRBJ2-1, with TRBD2 identical over 8 bases. The origin of this receptor is a man aged 18 to 29 in good health. Some clones in this sample may be carry-over from other donors' samples. The sample comprised naive CD8+ T cells from PBMCs. The CDR3 loop reads CASSLVERELTHNEQFF. The DNA of the CDR3 is TGTGCCAGCAGCTTAGTAGAGCGGGAGCTTACCCACAATGAGCAGTTCTTC.